What follows are 23 T cell receptor beta chains derived from one specimen sequenced in a study of T-cell reconstitution after alpha-beta-depleted transplantation in children. During its preparation, the TCRbeta library received unique molecular identifiers. TCRdb recomputed calls from the PCR reads with MiXCR, one row per CDR3 protein. Among around 370,000 distinct CDR3 sequences listed, 9% to 12% were seen once. The source material was PBMCs from the stem cell graft donor, sampled from the stem cell graft. The receptors originated from a human donor who donated a stem cell graft to a child with acute lymphoblastic leukemia.

This clonotype was found a few times. V usage is TRBV6-5 and J usage is TRBJ1-1, with a tentative D call TRBD1 (5 bases). Germline CDR1 reads MNHEY; CDR2 reads SVGAGI. The CDR3 is made up of 15 amino acids. V was clipped by 3 bases and J by 4 bases, with 15 bases between them. The CDR3 DNA follows: TGTGCCAGCAGTTATGACGGGGTCGGGGGCACTGAAGCTTTCTTT. It encodes CASSYDGVGGTEAFF.

This clonotype was counted a few times. This chain joins TRBV10-3 and TRBJ2-1; TRBD2 matches at 9 bases. Germline lookup yields CDR1 ENHRY and CDR2 SYGVKD. Losses at the gene ends were 3 bases for V and 7 bases for J; bases not matched to a gene: 4. This CDR3 is 14 amino acids long. The CDR3 sequence: CAISEGLAGNEQFF. The CDR3 DNA is TGTGCCATCAGTGAAGGGCTAGCGGGGAATGAGCAGTTCTTC.

This clonotype turned up a few times. The chain joins TRBV20-1 to TRBJ2-5; TRBD2 agrees at 7 bases. V lost 0 bases and J lost 0; bases outside the gene matches: 4. The CDR3 is 15 amino acids. In germline, CDR1 is DFQATT, CDR2 SNEGSKA (reference sequence). CDR3 loop: CSARDPSGNQETQYF. The DNA of the CDR3 is TGCAGTGCTAGAGACCCTAGCGGAAACCAAGAGACCCAGTACTTC.

This clonotype appeared many times. This chain joins TRBV4-3 and TRBJ1-2; 11 bases agree with TRBD1. The junction had 1 base not matched to a gene; V was cut back by 2 bases and J by 2 bases. The CDR3 totals 15 residues. CDR1 is LGHNA, CDR2 YSLEER, per germline. The CDR3 protein is CASSQRTGGNYGYTF. CDR3 coding DNA: TGCGCCAGCAGCCAAAGGACAGGGGGCAACTATGGCTACACCTTC.

Comments on this clonotype: With a much larger clone just one base away, this may be a read error. V usage is TRBV28 and J usage is TRBJ2-7, with TRBD1 identical over 7 bases. Germline values: CDR1 MDHEN, CDR2 SYDVKM. There are 14 residues in the CDR3. The CDR3 coding sequence is TGTGCCAGCAGCCCTGGGACAGTTTCCTACGCGCAGTACTTC. This gives the protein CASSPGTVSYAQYF.

This clonotype was counted a single time. A much larger clone lies one base from this, so it may be a read error. The genes are TRBV28 and TRBJ1-3; no firm D call. V lost 8 bases and J lost 0, with 5 bases in between. Germline CDR1 MDHEN, CDR2 SYDVKM. CDR3 length equals 12 residues. CDR3 residues: CASFNSGNTIYF. CDR3 coding DNA: TGTGCCAGCTTCAACTCTGGAAACACCATATATTTT.

This clonotype appeared a few times. The chain combines TRBV20-1 with TRBJ2-1; a weak D match, TRBD1 (5 bases). CDR3 length: 14 amino acids. V was pared by 4 bases and J by 2 bases, with 12 bases between. Germline loops: CDR1 DFQATT, CDR2 SNEGSKA (reference sequence). The CDR3 nucleotides are TGCAGTGCTAATAGCCAGGGTCCCTACAATGAGCAGTTCTTC. This encodes CSANSQGPYNEQFF.

This clonotype was detected a few times. V usage is TRBV12-3 or TRBV12-4 and J usage is TRBJ2-7, with TRBD1 matching 11 bases. V was clipped by 6 bases and J by 6 bases; unmatched bases: 4. CDR3 length: 13 amino acids. The CDR3 spells CASSQGQGGEQYF. CDR3 sequence (DNA): TGTGCCAGCAGCCAGGGACAGGGGGGCGAGCAGTACTTC.

This clonotype was recorded at least ten times. The chain links TRBV7-2 to TRBJ1-1; 7 nucleotides line up with TRBD1. V shed 4 bases, J shed 4 bases, and the junction held 6 bases outside the gene matches. The V gene's germline CDR1 is SGHTA and CDR2 FQGNSA. The CDR3 is 14 amino acids. The CDR3 reads CASSYRQGGTEAFF. CDR3 nucleotides: TGTGCCAGCAGCTACAGACAGGGAGGCACTGAAGCTTTCTTT.

This clonotype was counted a few times. This chain connects TRBV7-9 to TRBJ2-5; no clear D. The V and J ends lost 7 bases and 5 bases respectively, with 17 bases between them. CDR3 length: 14 amino acids. CDR1 is SEHNR, CDR2 FQNEAQ, per germline (reference sequence). This CDR3 is CASIADSRWETQYF. CDR3 bases: TGTGCCAGCATCGCCGATAGCCGCTGGGAGACCCAGTACTTC.

This clonotype was detected only a few times. The CDR3: CASSARLAAGPLWFF. Here the CDR3 DNA reads TGTGCCAGCAGCGCCCGACTAGCGGCTGGGCCTCTTTGGTTCTTC. J is TRBJ2-1 and V is TRBV7-9; TRBD2 matches at 9 bases. CDR1 and CDR2 (germline): SEHNR, FQNEAQ (reference sequence). CDR3 length equals 15 residues. V trimming: 5 bases; J trimming: 15 bases; junction bases outside the gene matches: 17.

The chain employs TRBV7-2 and TRBJ2-5; D unresolved. V was cut by 5 bases and J by 1 base, with 17 bases left in between. Germline V CDR1 and CDR2: SGHTA, FQGNSA. The CDR3 length is 16 residues. The CDR3 DNA sequence: TGTGCCAGCAGCATCCGGACGCCAGCCCGCCAAGAGACCCAGTACTTC. It encodes CASSIRTPARQETQYF. The full variable domain, completed using reference TRBV7-2 and TRBJ2-5, is GAGVSQSPSNKVTEKGKDVELRCDPISGHTALYWYRQSLGQGLEFLIYFQGNSAPDKSGLPSDRFSAERTGGSVSTLTIQRTQQEDSAVYLCASSIRTPARQETQYFGPGTRLLVL.

CDR3 in amino acids: CASSLGLAGYPLEQYF. The CDR3 coding sequence is TGTGCCAGCAGTTTAGGGCTAGCGGGATACCCGCTCGAGCAGTACTTC. The chain joins TRBV27 to TRBJ2-7; 9 positions match TRBD2. V trimming: 2 bases; J trimming: 6 bases; junction bases outside the gene matches: 11. Germline CDR1 is MNHEY and CDR2 is SMNVEV (reference sequence). The CDR3 covers 16 residues.

Only one count was recorded for this clonotype. A single base separates this from a much larger clone, so it may be a read error. The gene calls are TRBV7-3 and TRBJ2-3; D gene ambiguous. The V gene's germline CDR1 is SGHTA and CDR2 FQGTGA. V shed 4 bases and J shed 8 bases, with 13 bases lying between them. The CDR3 runs 13 residues. The CDR3: CASSSGPLITQYF. For the CDR3, the DNA is TGTGCCAGCAGCTCCGGACCCCTGATTACGCAGTATTTT. Using reference TRBV7-3 and TRBJ2-3 for the parts outside the CDR3, the full variable domain is GAGVSQTPSNKVTEKGKYVELRCDPISGHTALYWYRQSLGQGPEFLIYFQGTGAADDSGLPNDRFFAVRPEGSVSTLKIQRTERGDSAVYLCASSSGPLITQYFGPGTRLTVL.

A few counts support this clonotype. The rearrangement joins TRBV6-5 to TRBJ2-2; 9 bases match TRBD2. J gave up 0 bases and V 4 bases, and 9 bases lay outside the gene matches. This CDR3 has 18 amino acids. CDR1 and CDR2 (germline): MNHEY, SVGAGI. This CDR3 reads CASSSTSGAIPNTGELFF. The DNA for the CDR3 is TGTGCCAGCAGTTCGACTAGCGGAGCGATCCCGAACACCGGGGAGCTGTTTTTT.

The V call is TRBV6-2 or TRBV6-3, the J call TRBJ2-3; D ambiguous. The V end lost 2 bases, the J end lost 4 bases, and 19 bases lay between the germline ends. Germline CDR1 and CDR2: MNHEY and SVGEGT. The CDR3 is 17 amino acids. The CDR3: CASSYAASGFAPDTQYF. The CDR3 DNA sequence: TGTGCCAGCAGTTACGCGGCTAGTGGATTTGCCCCAGATACGCAGTATTTT.

This clonotype was seen only a few times. The chain couples TRBV5-1 to TRBJ2-2; unclear D gene. This CDR3 is built from 14 residues. Per germline, CDR1 SGHRS and CDR2 YFSETQ. Trimming removed 5 bases at V and 2 bases at J, with 10 bases between. The CDR3 is CASRWVPNTGELFF. CDR3 in DNA: TGCGCCAGCAGATGGGTCCCAAACACCGGGGAGCTGTTTTTT. Complete variable domain (other parts from reference TRBV5-1 and TRBJ2-2): KAGVTQTPRYLIKTRGQQVTLSCSPISGHRSVSWYQQTPGQGLQFLFEYFSETQRNKGNFPGRFSGRQFSNSRSEMNVSTLELGDSALYLCASRWVPNTGELFFGEGSRLTVL.

This clonotype has just a few counts. The J gene is TRBJ1-3, the V gene TRBV6-1, with 7 bases lining up with TRBD1. The germline gives CDR1 MNHNS, CDR2 SASEGT. This CDR3 is built from 16 residues. V shed 6 bases, J shed 3 bases, and the junction held 11 bases outside the gene matches. In DNA, the CDR3 is TGTGCCAGCAGACGAAACACAGGGGTCGTTGGAAACACCATATATTTT. Encoded protein: CASRRNTGVVGNTIYF.

This clonotype was found many times. This sequence joins TRBV29-1 and TRBJ2-3, with D possibly TRBD1 on 5 matching bases. Germline V CDR1 and CDR2: SQVTM, ANQGSEA. There are 15 residues in the CDR3. Trimming stripped 6 bases from V and 2 bases from J, with 18 bases between. The CDR3 nucleotides read TGCAGCGTGGGGCGTAAATTAACCAACACAGATACGCAGTATTTT. It specifies CSVGRKLTNTDTQYF.

This clonotype showed up just a few times. The gene calls are TRBV20-1 and TRBJ2-5; TRBD2 aligns across 10 bases. Germline V gene sequence: CDR1 DFQATT, CDR2 SNEGSKA (reference sequence). CDR3 size: 14 residues. V shed 5 bases and J 4 bases; nucleotides not matched to a gene: 7. The CDR3 sequence is CSAGPWTSGETQYF. In DNA, the CDR3 is TGCAGTGCTGGTCCCTGGACTAGCGGAGAGACCCAGTACTTC.

This clonotype was seen a handful of times. The chain employs TRBV12-3 or TRBV12-4 and TRBJ2-7, with 7 bases identical to TRBD1. The CDR3 runs to 16 residues. V trimming: 5 bases; J trimming: 1 base; junction bases outside the gene matches: 11. CDR3 sequence (DNA): TGTGCCAGCAGTCTCTTCGGCCGGGACAGATCCTACGAGCAGTACTTC. It codes for CASSLFGRDRSYEQYF.

This rearrangement joins TRBV28 to TRBJ2-5; D possibly matches TRBD1 or TRBD2 (5 bases each). Trimming removed 5 bases from V and 9 bases from J, with 16 bases in between. The CDR3 extends over 13 amino acids. CDR1 and CDR2 (germline): MDHEN, SYDVKM. The CDR3 here is CASSTRSGLAQYF. CDR3 in DNA: TGTGCCAGCAGTACTCGGTCGGGGCTGGCCCAGTACTTC.

CDR3 coding DNA: TGTGCCAGCAGGCCCGAACAGGGGGCGGGCACTGAAGCTTTCTTT. Translation gives CASRPEQGAGTEAFF. The chain couples TRBV2 to TRBJ1-1, with 9 bases aligning to TRBD1. The CDR3 runs to 15 residues. V lost 6 bases, J lost 4 bases, and 9 bases stayed unmatched. Germline V gene lookup returns CDR1 SNHLY and CDR2 FYNNEI.